Listed below are T cell receptor beta chains from one sample, sequenced in a study of OX40 agonist ivuxolimab in advanced cancers. Libraries were prepared by immunoSEQ multiplex PCR; TCRdb keeps only in-frame clonotypes and omits some of them. The table includes approximately 40,000 clones, around three quarters detected once. The specimen comprised CD4+ or CD8+ T cells sorted from blood, sampled in a trial of the OX40 agonist ivuxolimab. These receptors all come from an adult with an advanced solid tumor such as melanoma, head and neck, liver or kidney cancer. Each CDR3 is given with its conserved first and last residue. The D gene is left open where the match is weak. The size of a clone is reported for some rows only, either as once, few or many, or as a class for expanded clones.

v_call	j_call	clone_size	d_call	cdr3_nt	cdr3_aa
TRBV7-9	TRBJ2-7	.	.	TGTGCCAGCAGCCCCGACTACGGGGAGCAGTACTTC	CASSPDYGEQYF
TRBV30	TRBJ1-5	.	TRBD1	TGTGCCTGGAGTCTCGGGACAGGCAATCAGCCCCAGCATTTT	CAWSLGTGNQPQHF
TRBV7-2	TRBJ2-3	.	.	TGTGCCAGCAGCCCTCGCGGGACCACAGATACGCAGTATTTT	CASSPRGTTDTQYF
TRBV5-6	TRBJ2-3	.	.	TGTGCCAGCAGCTCGCGACGGACAGATACGCAGTATTTT	CASSSRRTDTQYF
TRBV2	TRBJ1-2	.	.	TGTGCCAGCTCGCAGGATCGAGGCTACACCTTC	CASSQDRGYTF
TRBV30	TRBJ2-3	.	.	TGTGCCTGGAGTGAGATTCTATCCGGGACTGGACTTGGAAATACGCAGTATTTT	CAWSEILSGTGLGNTQYF
TRBV2	TRBJ2-3	.	TRBD2	TGTGCCAGCAGTGGGACTAGCGGGAGAACAGATACGCAGTATTTT	CASSGTSGRTDTQYF
TRBV7-9	TRBJ1-4	.	.	TGTGCCAGCAGCTTAGCGCGGGTGGAGGAAAAACTGTTTTTT	CASSLARVEEKLFF
TRBV5-1	TRBJ1-5	.	.	TGCGCCAGCAGCTTGGGGGCGGATCAGCCCCAGCATTTT	CASSLGADQPQHF
TRBV30	TRBJ1-1	few	.	TGTGCTTCCTCGGGGAGCACTGAAGCTTTCTTT	CASSGSTEAFF
TRBV28	TRBJ1-2	few	TRBD1	TGTGCCAGCAGTTCCCCGCCGGGACAGGTACGCTATGGCTACACCTTC	CASSSPPGQVRYGYTF
TRBV19	TRBJ1-2	few	TRBD1	TGTGCCAGCACTACGACGGGACAGGTCTATGGCTACACCTTC	CASTTTGQVYGYTF
TRBV5-1	TRBJ2-1	.	.	TGCGCCAGCAGCTTGGCCGGACTGCATAATGAGCAGTTCTTC	CASSLAGLHNEQFF
TRBV11-2	TRBJ2-3	.	.	TGTGCCAGCAGCCGCGGGGGCCCAGATACGCAGTATTTT	CASSRGGPDTQYF
TRBV28	TRBJ1-2	.	.	TGTGCCACCGTAGGGGGGGACGGCTACACCTTC	CATVGGDGYTF
TRBV5-1	TRBJ2-2	.	.	TGCGCCAGCAGCTTGGGGACACCGAACACCGGGGAGCTGTTTTTT	CASSLGTPNTGELFF
TRBV18	TRBJ2-5	few	.	TGTGCCAGCTCACCGATGGGGGGGCCCCAAGAGACCCAGTACTTC	CASSPMGGPQETQYF
TRBV19	TRBJ2-2	once	.	TGTGCCAGTTACGGGGGGCGCTTTACCGGGGAGCTGTTTTTT	CASYGGRFTGELFF
TRBV9	TRBJ2-6	.	TRBD2	TGTGCCAGCAGCGTAGAGGCTAGCGGGGTCTCTGGGGCCAACGTCCTGACTTTC	CASSVEASGVSGANVLTF
TRBV21-1	TRBJ2-1	few	.	TGTGCCAGCAGCAAAGGGGATCGGCTAGCGGGGGGACTGTACAATGAGCAGTTCTTC	CASSKGDRLAGGLYNEQFF
TRBV29-1	TRBJ2-5	.	TRBD2	TGCAGCGTTGAGGGGGGAGGACTAGCGGGAGTGGAGACCCAGTACTTC	CSVEGGGLAGVETQYF
TRBV7-2	TRBJ2-1	.	TRBD2	TGTGCCAGCAGCGACATAGGACTAGCGGGATCTGAGCAGTTCTTC	CASSDIGLAGSEQFF
TRBV6-6	TRBJ2-5	few	.	TGTGCCAGCAGTTACTCGAGGGGGGAGACCCAGTACTTC	CASSYSRGETQYF
TRBV7-2	TRBJ2-7	.	TRBD2	TGTGCCAGCAGCTTAGCGATTACTAGCGGGAGGCCCTACGAGCAGTACTTC	CASSLAITSGRPYEQYF
TRBV28	TRBJ2-3	.	TRBD2	TGTGCCAGCAGTTTAAGCGGGGGAACCACAGATACGCAGTATTTT	CASSLSGGTTDTQYF
TRBV27	TRBJ2-2	.	TRBD2	TGTGCCAGCAGCACTAGTAGCGGGAGGGGCACCGGGGAGCTGTTTTTT	CASSTSSGRGTGELFF
TRBV7-2	TRBJ1-1	.	.	TGTGCCAGCAGCTTTCGGTCTTGGGGCACTGAAGCTTTCTTT	CASSFRSWGTEAFF
TRBV10-3	TRBJ2-7	few	TRBD2	TGTGCCATCAGTGAGGCCGGGGGGGCCAACGAGCAGTACTTC	CAISEAGGANEQYF
TRBV10-1	TRBJ1-2	.	TRBD1	TGCGCCAGCGTGTACAGGGGATCGGGTGGCTACACCTTC	CASVYRGSGGYTF
TRBV7-2	TRBJ1-6	.	.	TGTGCCAGCAGCTTAGGGGGCGCACCCCTCCACTTT	CASSLGGAPLHF
TRBV2	TRBJ1-2	few	.	TGTGCCAGCAGTGAGGGGCAGAGCTATGGCTACACCTTC	CASSEGQSYGYTF
TRBV4-1	TRBJ1-2	.	.	TGCGCCAGCAGCCCGGGACCGACTAACTATGGCTACACCTTC	CASSPGPTNYGYTF
TRBV18	TRBJ1-2	.	.	TGTGCCAGCTCACAACAGGAGAGGTCTTCCTATGGCTACACCTTC	CASSQQERSSYGYTF
TRBV5-1	TRBJ2-3	.	TRBD2	TGCGCCAGCAGCCGTTCTAGCGGGGGGGCAGATACGCAGTATTTT	CASSRSSGGADTQYF
TRBV7-2	TRBJ1-2	few	TRBD1	TGTGCCAGCAGCCCGGGACAGGGGGCGGGATATGGCTACACCTTC	CASSPGQGAGYGYTF
TRBV6-6	TRBJ2-5	.	TRBD2	TGTGCCAGCAGTTACTCGTCGGGGGGGCCGGGAGACCAGTACTTC	CASSYSSGGPGDQYF
TRBV6-6	TRBJ1-1	.	.	TGTGCCAGCAACCCTCAGGGACGCACTGAAGCTTTCTTT	CASNPQGRTEAFF
TRBV19	TRBJ1-3	.	.	TGTGCCACCACCGACAGAAATTGGTCCGGAAACACCATATATTTT	CATTDRNWSGNTIYF
TRBV6-5	TRBJ2-7	.	TRBD1	TGTGCCAGCAGTTTTCACCGACAGGGGAACTACGAGCAGTACTTC	CASSFHRQGNYEQYF
TRBV9	TRBJ2-1	few	.	TGTGCCAGCAGCGTATCGGCCTCCAATGAGCAGTTCTTC	CASSVSASNEQFF
TRBV7-9	TRBJ1-3	few	.	TGTGCCAGCAGCCTACAGAGCTCTGGAAACACCATATATTTT	CASSLQSSGNTIYF
TRBV28	TRBJ2-7	few	.	TGTGCCAGCATATCGGGCGGTGGCTACGAGCAGTACTTC	CASISGGGYEQYF
TRBV4-1	TRBJ2-1	.	.	TGCGCCAGCAGCCAAGTCGATCTAGTCTCCTACAATGAGCAGTTCTTC	CASSQVDLVSYNEQFF
TRBV28	TRBJ1-5	few	.	TGTGCCAGCACACTTGTCGGGTCCGGGAGAGGCAATCAGCCCCAGCATTTT	CASTLVGSGRGNQPQHF
TRBV4-3	TRBJ1-3	few	.	TGCGCCAGCAGCCAGGGAGGGGGGCCTGGAAACACCATATATTTT	CASSQGGGPGNTIYF
TRBV27	TRBJ2-5	.	.	TGTGCCAGCAGTTTTAAGTACCAAGAGACCCAGTACTTC	CASSFKYQETQYF
TRBV7-2	TRBJ1-2	.	TRBD1	TGTGCCAGCAGCTCGCCTCCGGGACAGGGGATCTATGGCTACACCTTC	CASSSPPGQGIYGYTF
TRBV6-6	TRBJ1-3	.	.	TGTGCCAGCAGTTATTATCGCTCGGGAAACACCATATATTTT	CASSYYRSGNTIYF
TRBV7-2	TRBJ2-5	.	.	TGTGCCAGCAGCTGGCGTATACAGGACGGGCAGTACTTC	CASSWRIQDGQYF
TRBV7-2	TRBJ1-4	once	.	TGTGCCAGCAGACCAGGGACAACTAATGAAAAACTGTTTTTT	CASRPGTTNEKLFF
TRBV6-5	TRBJ2-1	.	TRBD1	TGTGCCAGCAGCGACAGGGATAACTACAATGAGCAGTTCTTC	CASSDRDNYNEQFF
TRBV5-1	TRBJ2-1	.	.	TGCGCCAGCAGCTTACATAGGCCCTACAATGAGCAGTTCTTC	CASSLHRPYNEQFF
TRBV5-1	TRBJ2-7	.	.	TGCGCCAGCAGCCCGTCGGACAGTTCATTCTCCTACGAGCAGTACTTC	CASSPSDSSFSYEQYF